This TCR beta chain came from a study of blood T cell repertoires in COVID-19. The overall study: COVID-19 samples, acute and convalescent, were from the United States, Italy and Spain. Sources were T cells, B-cell-depleted T cells, or PBMCs; the material itself was cDNA or gDNA.

Produced via immunoSEQ multiplex PCR; TCRdb's table is partial and in-frame only. The sample has 200,000 to 250,000 clones, roughly 92% seen once. Seattle participants joined during active infection and were tracked over time. The CDR3 has 14 residues. This sequence was found in a man aged 55-75 years with COVID-19, enrolled during active disease. Sequencing was done on a sample of peripheral blood. V and J are TRBV12-2 and TRBJ2-1; the DNA was not compared with TRBD2, the D call given in the table. TRBV12-2 is a listed pseudogene. Here the CDR3 reads CASRRTSGYYEQFF. The DNA for the CDR3 is TGTGCAAGTCGTCGGACTAGCGGTTACTATGAGCAGTTCTTC.